This is a list of T cell receptor beta chains from one sample in a study of T cells after posttransplantation cyclophosphamide. Assay: immunoSEQ multiplex PCR; the TCRdb copy retains only in-frame clones and omits some. The repertoire holds around 15,000 clones, roughly 80% seen once, with 2.5% to 3.5% in the top ten. Sequences were derived from PBMCs, sampled approximately 64 weeks after allogeneic stem cell transplant with calcineurin inhibitor and methotrexate. Receptor source: a male patient younger than 45 who received an allogeneic stem cell transplant from an unrelated donor, was CMV-positive, and had acute and chronic GVHD. Some of the T cells may derive from the graft donor. Each CDR3 is given without its conserved first and last residue. Fields, in order: J gene, V gene, CDR3 protein.

j_call: TRBJ2-2
v_call: TRBV5-8
cdr3_aa: ASSSGQGSAGELF

j_call: TRBJ2-1
v_call: TRBV4-3
cdr3_aa: ASSGTGEYNEQF

j_call: TRBJ1-6
v_call: TRBV6-5
cdr3_aa: ASRRDRAALH

j_call: TRBJ1-1
v_call: TRBV27
cdr3_aa: ASGQGGQIVNTEAF

j_call: TRBJ2-3
v_call: TRBV7-3
cdr3_aa: ASSIGDTLGYTDTQY

j_call: TRBJ1-3
v_call: TRBV15
cdr3_aa: ATSREGGAGNTIY

j_call: TRBJ2-3
v_call: TRBV28
cdr3_aa: ASSLRDRGPVDTQY

j_call: TRBJ2-3
v_call: TRBV30
cdr3_aa: AWSVWGPSGARTDTQY

j_call: TRBJ2-7
v_call: TRBV28
cdr3_aa: ASSLSSELTYEQY

j_call: TRBJ1-2
v_call: TRBV18
cdr3_aa: ASSPGGINYGYT

j_call: TRBJ2-1
v_call: TRBV5-4
cdr3_aa: ASSGGQAASYNEQF

j_call: TRBJ2-7
v_call: TRBV7-2
cdr3_aa: ASSPASGGSHEQY

j_call: TRBJ2-1
v_call: TRBV7-2
cdr3_aa: ASSPPGQGRFNEQF

j_call: TRBJ2-2
v_call: TRBV11-2
cdr3_aa: ASRSSGTRTGELF

j_call: TRBJ2-7
v_call: TRBV6-1
cdr3_aa: ASSWGGTLSYEQY

j_call: TRBJ2-5
v_call: TRBV7-8
cdr3_aa: ASSPGLAFQETQY

j_call: TRBJ1-1
v_call: TRBV6-1
cdr3_aa: ASSEASGDTEAF

j_call: TRBJ1-3
v_call: TRBV6-6
cdr3_aa: ASSYSQFTGNTIY

j_call: TRBJ2-1
v_call: TRBV7-9
cdr3_aa: ASSRTSGSNEQF

j_call: TRBJ2-7
v_call: TRBV6-6
cdr3_aa: ASSPKGAGEQY

j_call: TRBJ2-7
v_call: TRBV7-6
cdr3_aa: ASSFGGTYEQY

j_call: TRBJ2-2
v_call: TRBV27
cdr3_aa: ASSIRRDSINTGELF

j_call: TRBJ2-1
v_call: TRBV28
cdr3_aa: ASSRGADSYNEQF

j_call: TRBJ2-3
v_call: TRBV9
cdr3_aa: ASKGDADTQY

j_call: TRBJ2-3
v_call: TRBV20-1
cdr3_aa: SAADWDTQY

j_call: TRBJ2-5
v_call: TRBV5-4
cdr3_aa: ASSSSPSGETSVYQETQY

j_call: TRBJ2-7
v_call: TRBV10-3
cdr3_aa: AIRREGSYEQY

j_call: TRBJ1-1
v_call: TRBV11-2
cdr3_aa: ASSSRGGEWAF

j_call: TRBJ2-7
v_call: TRBV6-6
cdr3_aa: ASKPQGRYEQY